This TCR beta chain was sequenced in a study of T cell responses to AZD1222 COVID-19 vaccine. Study findings and constraints: It was only after the peak T cell response that any repertoires were sampled. Recipients of two AZD1222 doses showed rising Spike-specific TCR breadth and depth. Donors skewed white British and female; clonal diversity was possibly underestimated.

As to this clone: Antigen: not known.

Data came from immunoSEQ multiplex PCR; TCRdb stores just in-frame clones and leaves some out. The sample has 100,000 to 150,000 clones, approximately 91% seen once. The CDR3 loop spans 12 amino acids. Germline assignment: CDR1 MDHEN and CDR2 SYDVKM. V was pared by 3 bases and J by 4 bases, with 6 bases between. The clonotype comes from an adult who received the AZD1222 COVID-19 vaccine. The sample consisted of peripheral blood, taken 28 days after the second AZD1222 dose. The chain joins TRBV28 to TRBJ1-2; D is unclear. The CDR3 reads CASSLRSYGYTF. The CDR3 DNA reads as TGTGCCAGCAGTTTGCGGAGCTATGGCTACACCTTC.